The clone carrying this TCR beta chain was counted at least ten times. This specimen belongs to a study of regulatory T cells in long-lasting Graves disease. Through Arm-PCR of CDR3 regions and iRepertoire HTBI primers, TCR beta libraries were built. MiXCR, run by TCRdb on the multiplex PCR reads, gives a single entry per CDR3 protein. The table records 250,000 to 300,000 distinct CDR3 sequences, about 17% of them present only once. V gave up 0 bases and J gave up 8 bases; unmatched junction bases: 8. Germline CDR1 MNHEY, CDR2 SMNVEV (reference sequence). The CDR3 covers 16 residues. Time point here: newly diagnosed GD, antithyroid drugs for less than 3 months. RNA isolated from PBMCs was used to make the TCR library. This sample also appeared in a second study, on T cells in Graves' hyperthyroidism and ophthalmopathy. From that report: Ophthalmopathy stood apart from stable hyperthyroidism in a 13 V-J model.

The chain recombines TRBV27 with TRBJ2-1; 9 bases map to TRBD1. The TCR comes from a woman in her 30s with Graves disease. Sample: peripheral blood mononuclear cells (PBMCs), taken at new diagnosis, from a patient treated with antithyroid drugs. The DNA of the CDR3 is TGTGCCAGCAGTTTATCGGGGACAGGGTCCTGGGATGAGCAGTTCTTC. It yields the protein CASSLSGTGSWDEQFF.